The sequence of this T cell receptor (beta chain) was determined in a study of OX40 agonist ivuxolimab in advanced cancers. Remarks on this clone: At one of its ends the junction is not consistent with the germline gene, which may arise from a read error.

Sequencing was performed with immunoSEQ multiplex PCR; in TCRdb, only in-frame clones are kept and a portion is missing. The table has about 31,000 clones, around 87% seen once. The germline CDR1 and CDR2 sequences are SSHAT and FNYEAQ (reference sequence). This CDR3 region has 15 residues. The chain couples TRBV7-7 to TRBJ2-1, with D possibly matching TRBD2 (6 bases). Sequenced material: CD4+ or CD8+ T cells sorted from blood, taken in a trial of the OX40 agonist ivuxolimab. This clonotype originated in an adult with an advanced solid tumor such as melanoma, head and neck, liver or kidney cancer. CDR3 region: CASSLAEGRGVEQFF. As DNA, the CDR3 is TGTGCTAGCAGCTTAGCGGAGGGCCGAGGAGTTGAGCAGTTCTTC.